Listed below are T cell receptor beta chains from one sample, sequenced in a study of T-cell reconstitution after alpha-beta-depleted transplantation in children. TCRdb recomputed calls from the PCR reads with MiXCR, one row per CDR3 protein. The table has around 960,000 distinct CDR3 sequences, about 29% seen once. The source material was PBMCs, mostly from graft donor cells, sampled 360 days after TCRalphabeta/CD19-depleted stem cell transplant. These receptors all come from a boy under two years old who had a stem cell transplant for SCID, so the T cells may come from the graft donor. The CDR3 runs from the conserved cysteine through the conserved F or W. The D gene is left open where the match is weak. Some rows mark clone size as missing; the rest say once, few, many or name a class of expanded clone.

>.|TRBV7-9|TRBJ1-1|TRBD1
CASSLSPVTGGTEAFF
TGTGCCAGCAGCTTATCGCCCGTAACAGGGGGCACTGAAGCTTTCTTT
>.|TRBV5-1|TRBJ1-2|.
CASSLGGMDGYTF
TGCGCCAGCAGCTTGGGGGGGATGGATGGCTACACCTTC
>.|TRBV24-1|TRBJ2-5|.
CATSDTDGIRETQYF
TGTGCCACCAGTGACACCGACGGCATCCGTGAGACCCAGTACTTC
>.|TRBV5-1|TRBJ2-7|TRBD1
CASSLWDRGHPRLYEQYF
TGCGCCAGCAGCTTGTGGGACAGGGGACATCCTCGTTTGTACGAGCAGTACTTC
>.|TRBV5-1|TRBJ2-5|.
CASSLGRAKGNQETQYF
TGCGCCAGCAGCTTGGGCCGGGCTAAGGGGAACCAAGAGACCCAGTACTTC
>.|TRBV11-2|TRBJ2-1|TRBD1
CASSLAGGVSNEQFF
TGTGCCAGCAGCTTAGCAGGGGGAGTAAGCAATGAGCAGTTCTTC
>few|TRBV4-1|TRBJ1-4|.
CASSQEGRVLNEKLFF
TGCGCCAGCAGCCAAGAGGGGCGGGTTCTTAATGAAAAACTGTTTTTT
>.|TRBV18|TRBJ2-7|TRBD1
CASSPRSGTGPYEQYF
TGTGCCAGCTCACCGCGCTCCGGGACAGGGCCCTACGAGCAGTACTTC
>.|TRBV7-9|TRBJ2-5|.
CASSLGLTQETQYF
TGTGCCAGCAGCTTGGGACTCACACAAGAGACCCAGTACTTC
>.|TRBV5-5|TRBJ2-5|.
CASSYRSVWGETQYF
TGTGCCAGCAGCTACCGTTCGGTTTGGGGAGAGACCCAGTACTTC
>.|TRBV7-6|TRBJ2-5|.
CASSLEAGAYQETQYF
TGTGCCAGCAGCTTAGAGGCGGGGGCGTACCAAGAGACCCAGTACTTC
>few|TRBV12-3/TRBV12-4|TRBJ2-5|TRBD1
CASSSRRGWQETQYF
TGTGCCAGCAGTTCTCGCAGGGGGTGGCAAGAGACCCAGTACTTC
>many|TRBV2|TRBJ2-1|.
CASSAGTSSYNEQFF
TGTGCCAGCAGTGCGGGGACGAGCTCCTACAATGAGCAGTTCTTC
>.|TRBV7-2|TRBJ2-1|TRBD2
CASSSRLTSGVYNEQFF
TGTGCCAGCAGCTCCCGTCTGACTAGCGGGGTATACAATGAGCAGTTCTTC
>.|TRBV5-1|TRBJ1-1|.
CASTRNDPNTEAFF
TGCGCCAGCACTAGAAACGACCCGAACACTGAAGCTTTCTTT
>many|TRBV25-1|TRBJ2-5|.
CASTQGGETQYF
TGTGCCAGTACACAGGGGGGGGAGACCCAGTACTTC
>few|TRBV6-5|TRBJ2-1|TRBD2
CASSLTSGGAWNEQFF
TGTGCCAGCAGTTTGACTAGCGGGGGGGCGTGGAATGAGCAGTTCTTC
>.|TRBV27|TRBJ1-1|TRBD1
CASSLSGTGGLNTEAFF
TGTGCCAGCAGTCTATCCGGGACAGGGGGTCTGAACACTGAAGCTTTCTTT
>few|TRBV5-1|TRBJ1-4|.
CASSLARTNEKLFF
TGCGCCAGCAGCTTAGCGAGGACTAATGAAAAACTGTTTTTT
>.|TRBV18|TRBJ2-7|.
CASSPPGQKSYEQYF
TGTGCCAGCTCACCACCCGGACAAAAATCCTACGAGCAGTACTTC
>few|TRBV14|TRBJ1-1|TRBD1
CASSRFPGGITEAFF
TGTGCCAGCAGCCGTTTTCCAGGGGGGATCACTGAAGCTTTCTTT
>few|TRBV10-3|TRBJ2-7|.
CAISEELVSEQYF
TGTGCCATCAGTGAAGAGCTGGTAAGCGAGCAGTACTTC
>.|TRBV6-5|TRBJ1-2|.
CASSYVPQGPGGYTF
TGTGCCAGCAGTTACGTTCCTCAGGGTCCGGGGGGCTACACCTTC
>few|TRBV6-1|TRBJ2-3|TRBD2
CASSDSGGLSTDTQYF
TGTGCCAGCAGTGATAGCGGGGGCCTTAGCACAGATACGCAGTATTTT
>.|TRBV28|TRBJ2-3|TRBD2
CAHGVAGGLDTQYF
TGTGCCCACGGAGTAGCGGGGGGTTTAGATACGCAGTATTTT
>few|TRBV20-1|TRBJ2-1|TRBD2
CSARVSASGALGGEQFF
TGCAGTGCTAGAGTTTCTGCTAGCGGGGCCCTAGGGGGGGAGCAGTTCTTC